Listed below are T cell receptor beta chains from one sample, sequenced in a study of tumor-infiltrating lymphocytes in primary liver carcinoma. TCRdb itself ran the multiplex PCR reads through MiXCR, one entry per CDR3 protein. The sample has almost 200,000 distinct CDR3 sequences; less than 65% are singletons. Material: peripheral blood. The source of these receptors is a woman aged 55-70 years with primary liver carcinoma and hepatitis B virus infection. Each CDR3 is given with its conserved first and last residue. The D gene is left open where the match is weak. Clone size is shown for a subset of rows, as once, few, many or a class of expanded clone.

TRBJ2-7,TRBD2,TRBV23-1,few,TGCGCCAGCAGTCAATCAGGGCAGGGAGGGACCTACGAGCAGTACTTC,CASSQSGQGGTYEQYF
TRBJ2-2,-,TRBV4-2,-,TGTGCCAGCAGCCAAGTCTCTACCGCTGACACCGGGGAGCTGTTTTTT,CASSQVSTADTGELFF
TRBJ1-6,TRBD1,TRBV30,-,TGTACCTGGGGAATGACAGGGGAATCACCCCTCCACTTT,CTWGMTGESPLHF
TRBJ2-1,TRBD1,TRBV11-2,-,TGTGCCAGCAGCGGGGGACAGGAATACATTGAGCGGTTCTTC,CASSGGQEYIERFF
TRBJ2-3,-,TRBV7-9,-,TGTGCCAGCAGCTTAGGCGGAACTAGCACAGATACGCAGTGTTTT,CASSLGGTSTDTQCF
TRBJ1-6,-,TRBV11-2,-,TGTGCCAGCAGCTCCCCTTGGGGGAGAAATTCAGCCCCCCACTTT,CASSSPWGRNSAPHF
TRBJ2-3,-,TRBV6-5,-,TGTGCCAGCAGCTACGGCGCGGGCACTAGCACAGATACGCACTATTTT,CASSYGAGTSTDTHYF
TRBJ1-2,-,TRBV12-3/TRBV12-4,-,TGTGCCAGTAGCCCCGCGGCTGCCTATGGCTACACCTTC,CASSPAAAYGYTF
TRBJ2-5,-,TRBV11-2,-,TGTGCCAGCGGTAGAGGGGGGAAGGCCGTAGAGGCCCAGTACTTC,CASGRGGKAVEAQYF
TRBJ1-4,-,TRBV13,-,TGTGCCAGCAAACAATCGACGGGCAGGACTAATGAAAAACTGTTTTTT,CASKQSTGRTNEKLFF
TRBJ2-3,-,TRBV5-1,-,TGCGCCAGCAGCTTGGGAAGGGGCACGTCGGTCCCTAGCACAGATACGCAGTATTTT,CASSLGRGTSVPSTDTQYF
TRBJ1-1,-,TRBV12-3/TRBV12-4,many,TGTGCCAGCAGTTTACAGGGAAAGGACACTGAAGCTTTCTTT,CASSLQGKDTEAFF
TRBJ2-3,-,TRBV5-4,few,TGTGCCAGCAGCTTGCCGGGCGGGTCTACAGATACGCAGTATTTT,CASSLPGGSTDTQYF
TRBJ2-7,-,TRBV4-2,-,TGTGCCAGCAGCCAAGCCGCGGTCGTAGACTACGAGCCGTACTTC,CASSQAAVVDYEPYF
TRBJ2-7,-,TRBV11-3,-,TGTGCCAGCAGCTTGGATATGGTGGCCTACGGGCAGTACTTC,CASSLDMVAYGQYF
TRBJ2-2,-,TRBV11-2,-,TGTGCCAGCAGAGCCAGGGGAATGGACACCGGGGAGCTGTTTTTT,CASRARGMDTGELFF
TRBJ1-1,-,TRBV12-3/TRBV12-4,many,TGTGCCAGCAGTTCCAGTCGTACCATGAACACTGAAGCTTTCTTT,CASSSSRTMNTEAFF
TRBJ2-7,-,TRBV6-6,-,TGTGCCAGCAGCTCCGGAGTCCCGGAGGACGAGCAGTACTTC,CASSSGVPEDEQYF
TRBJ2-5,TRBD2,TRBV11-2,many,TGTGCCAGCAGCTTCGCGGGACTAGCGGGAGAGACCCAGTACTTC,CASSFAGLAGETQYF
TRBJ1-1,TRBD1,TRBV25-1,-,TGTGCCAGCAGTGAAGGACAGGGGACGGACACTGAAGCTTTCTTT,CASSEGQGTDTEAFF
TRBJ2-1,-,TRBV6-5,few,TGTGCCAGCTCCACACTAGGTATTCTGAACAATGAGCAGTTCTTC,CASSTLGILNNEQFF
TRBJ2-3,TRBD2,TRBV28,-,TGTGCCAGCAGTACAAGGACTAGCGGAGGGTACACAGATACGCAGTATTTT,CASSTRTSGGYTDTQYF
TRBJ1-4,TRBD1,TRBV6-1,many,TGTGCCAGCAACCTGGACAGGGTTAATGAAAAACTGTTTTTT,CASNLDRVNEKLFF
TRBJ2-1,TRBD2,TRBV12-3/TRBV12-4,-,TGTGCCAGCAGCGCCGGGACTAACGGAACCTCCTACAATGAGCGGTTCTTC,CASSAGTNGTSYNERFF
TRBJ2-1,-,TRBV6-5,many,TGTGCCAGCAGGTCGACCCGCACCTACAATGAGCAGTTCTTC,CASRSTRTYNEQFF
TRBJ2-3,TRBD1,TRBV5-5,-,TGTGCCAACAGCCCTCAGGGGGCCGGGGATACGCAGTATTTT,CANSPQGAGDTQYF
TRBJ2-1,-,TRBV6-1,many,TGTGCCAGCACTTACGACCCCCCTTCGGGAGTCAATGAGCAGTTCTTC,CASTYDPPSGVNEQFF
TRBJ1-1,-,TRBV15,-,TGTGCCACCCGTTCAGGGCTGAACACTGAAGCTTTCTTT,CATRSGLNTEAFF
TRBJ2-7,-,TRBV4-2,few,TGTGCCAGCGTCCGGACGGACAATCCCTACGAGCAGTACTTC,CASVRTDNPYEQYF
TRBJ1-3,-,TRBV7-8,-,TGCGCCAGCAGCTTAGGACGTCGCTACTCTCGAAACACCATATATTTT,CASSLGRRYSRNTIYF
TRBJ2-7,TRBD2,TRBV28,-,TGTGTCACCTCCTACTCTAGCGGGAGCTCCTACGAGCAGTACTTC,CVTSYSSGSSYEQYF
TRBJ1-1,-,TRBV7-9,few,TGTGCCAGCAGCTTAGGTGGGGCTGAAGCTTTCTTT,CASSLGGAEAFF
TRBJ2-7,TRBD2,TRBV6-5,-,TGTGCCAGCAGCGCGGCGGCGGGAGGGTACTACGAGCAGCAATTC,CASSAAAGGYYEQQF
TRBJ2-7,TRBD2,TRBV5-6,-,TGTGCCAGCAGCATCTCTGATCTGCTAGCGGGAGGGACGGGGGACTACGAGCAGTACTTC,CASSISDLLAGGTGDYEQYF
TRBJ2-1,TRBD2,TRBV5-1,-,TGCGCCAGCTGCCCACTAGCGGGAGCGGACATTGATCAGTTCTTC,CASCPLAGADIDQFF
TRBJ1-5,-,TRBV6-6,once,TGTGCCAGCAGTTACGTGTCGGGGGAGAGCAATCAGCCCCAGCATTTT,CASSYVSGESNQPQHF
TRBJ2-2,-,TRBV12-3/TRBV12-4,few,TGTGCCAGCACACCGCCGGGAAAGGGTACCGGGGAGCTGTTTTTT,CASTPPGKGTGELFF
TRBJ2-1,TRBD2,TRBV14,-,TGTGCCAGCAGCCCCCGAGGACTAGTGGTATTCTACAATGAGCAGTTCTTC,CASSPRGLVVFYNEQFF
TRBJ2-7,TRBD1,TRBV11-1,many,TGTGCCAGCAGCCAGGACAGGTTTGTCGAGCAGTACTTC,CASSQDRFVEQYF
TRBJ1-2,-,TRBV7-9,-,TGTGCCAGCAGCGACGGGGTCTATGGCTACACCTTC,CASSDGVYGYTF